These T cell receptor beta chains were read from a single sample in a study of blood T cell repertoires in COVID-19. Data came from immunoSEQ multiplex PCR; TCRdb stores just in-frame clones and leaves some out. This sample has approximately 140,000 clones, with approximately 81% found just once. The sequenced sample was PBMCs or T cells enriched from blood (not recorded which). The receptor source for this set is a man aged 40-49 years with acute COVID-19. The CDR3 runs from the conserved cysteine through the conserved F or W. D genes are given only for firm matches. Clone size, where shown, is once, few, many, or a class for clones that have expanded.

J gene: TRBJ1-1
CDR3 length: 14
clone size: -
V gene: TRBV3-1/TRBV3-2
D gene: -
CDR3 DNA: TGTGCCAGCACCCCCTGGGGCCGGAACACTGAAGCTTTCTTT
CDR3 protein: CASTPWGRNTEAFF

J gene: TRBJ1-5
CDR3 length: 15
clone size: -
V gene: TRBV2
D gene: -
CDR3 DNA: TGTGCCAGCAGCAAGACAGAGTCCAGCAATCAGCCCCAGCATTTT
CDR3 protein: CASSKTESSNQPQHF

J gene: TRBJ2-1
CDR3 length: 16
clone size: once
V gene: TRBV5-6
D gene: -
CDR3 DNA: TGTGCCAGCAGCTCCGCCGACAGGCTGCCCTACAATGAGCAGTTCTTC
CDR3 protein: CASSSADRLPYNEQFF

J gene: TRBJ2-7
CDR3 length: 13
clone size: -
V gene: TRBV29-1
D gene: -
CDR3 DNA: TGCAGCGTTATAACTAGCTTAGGCTACGAGCAGTACTTC
CDR3 protein: CSVITSLGYEQYF

J gene: TRBJ2-3
CDR3 length: 13
clone size: -
V gene: TRBV6-5
D gene: TRBD1
CDR3 DNA: TGTGCCACCGGGACAGGCAACACAGATACGCAGTATTTT
CDR3 protein: CATGTGNTDTQYF

J gene: TRBJ2-5
CDR3 length: 19
clone size: -
V gene: TRBV27
D gene: TRBD1
CDR3 DNA: TGTGCCAGCAGTTCAAAAACAGGGGGCATGTACGGATTTAAAGAGACCCAGTACTTC
CDR3 protein: CASSSKTGGMYGFKETQYF

J gene: TRBJ2-5
CDR3 length: 16
clone size: -
V gene: TRBV3-1/TRBV3-2
D gene: TRBD1
CDR3 DNA: TGTGCCAGCAGCCAATCTAGAGACAGGGGCCGGGAGACCCAGTACTTC
CDR3 protein: CASSQSRDRGRETQYF

J gene: TRBJ1-4
CDR3 length: 15
clone size: -
V gene: TRBV7-2
D gene: -
CDR3 DNA: TGTGCCAGCAGCCTTAGGGGTCCAACTAATGAAAAACTGTTTTTT
CDR3 protein: CASSLRGPTNEKLFF

J gene: TRBJ1-1
CDR3 length: 17
clone size: -
V gene: TRBV7-2
D gene: TRBD1
CDR3 DNA: TGTGCCAGCAGCTTAGATCTGACAGGGACTCTGAACACTGAAGCTTTCTTT
CDR3 protein: CASSLDLTGTLNTEAFF

J gene: TRBJ2-6
CDR3 length: 16
clone size: -
V gene: TRBV2
D gene: -
CDR3 DNA: TGTGCCAGCATGGCAGGGGACCACTCTGGGGCCAACGTCCTGACTTTC
CDR3 protein: CASMAGDHSGANVLTF

J gene: TRBJ2-1
CDR3 length: 14
clone size: -
V gene: TRBV19
D gene: TRBD1
CDR3 DNA: TGTGCCAGTAGTATGAGTGGGGACAGTAATGAGCAGTTCTTC
CDR3 protein: CASSMSGDSNEQFF

J gene: TRBJ2-1
CDR3 length: 14
clone size: -
V gene: TRBV27
D gene: -
CDR3 DNA: TGTGCCAGCAGTCGAGGTAGCGGACACAATGAGCAGTTCTTC
CDR3 protein: CASSRGSGHNEQFF

J gene: TRBJ1-6
CDR3 length: 14
clone size: few
V gene: TRBV5-6
D gene: -
CDR3 DNA: TGTGCCAGCAGCTTGCCCAGGGCTGATTCACCCCTCCACTTT
CDR3 protein: CASSLPRADSPLHF

J gene: TRBJ1-2
CDR3 length: 15
clone size: once
V gene: TRBV7-2
D gene: -
CDR3 DNA: TGTGCCAGCAGCTTACCACAGGAGGGGTACTATGGCTACACCTTC
CDR3 protein: CASSLPQEGYYGYTF

J gene: TRBJ1-1
CDR3 length: 13
clone size: once
V gene: TRBV6-2/TRBV6-3
D gene: TRBD1
CDR3 DNA: TGTGCCAGCAGTTCAGGGGGCAACACTGAAGCTTTCTTT
CDR3 protein: CASSSGGNTEAFF

J gene: TRBJ2-6
CDR3 length: 20
clone size: -
V gene: TRBV11-3
D gene: TRBD1
CDR3 DNA: TGTGCCAGCAGCTTAGATGAGTCCGGACAGGGGGCCTCTGGGGCCAACGTCCTGACTTTC
CDR3 protein: CASSLDESGQGASGANVLTF

J gene: TRBJ2-7
CDR3 length: 18
clone size: -
V gene: TRBV28
D gene: TRBD2
CDR3 DNA: TGTGCCAGCAGTCAAGGACTAGCGGGAGGGCCGAGCTCCTACGAGCAGTACTTC
CDR3 protein: CASSQGLAGGPSSYEQYF

J gene: TRBJ2-1
CDR3 length: 12
clone size: -
V gene: TRBV5-1
D gene: -
CDR3 DNA: TGCGCCAGCAGCGAGACAGACAATGAGCAGTTCTTC
CDR3 protein: CASSETDNEQFF

J gene: TRBJ2-5
CDR3 length: 14
clone size: -
V gene: TRBV7-2
D gene: -
CDR3 DNA: TGTGCCAGCAGCTTATATCGCGGGATTGGGACCCAGTACTTC
CDR3 protein: CASSLYRGIGTQYF

J gene: TRBJ1-6
CDR3 length: 16
clone size: -
V gene: TRBV19
D gene: TRBD1
CDR3 DNA: TGTGCCAGTAGTATATATACCGGGACAGATTCGTCACCCCTCCACTTT
CDR3 protein: CASSIYTGTDSSPLHF

J gene: TRBJ2-1
CDR3 length: 15
clone size: -
V gene: TRBV2
D gene: TRBD2
CDR3 DNA: TGTGCCAGCAGTGATAGCGGGAACGACCTAAATGAGCAGTTCTTC
CDR3 protein: CASSDSGNDLNEQFF

J gene: TRBJ1-1
CDR3 length: 14
clone size: once
V gene: TRBV11-2
D gene: -
CDR3 DNA: TGTGCCAGCAGCCCCGTGTCAGGGGACACTGAAGCTTTCTTT
CDR3 protein: CASSPVSGDTEAFF

J gene: TRBJ1-5
CDR3 length: 15
clone size: -
V gene: TRBV18
D gene: TRBD1
CDR3 DNA: TGTGCCAGCTCACCACGGACAGGGGGGAATCAGCCCCAGCATTTT
CDR3 protein: CASSPRTGGNQPQHF

J gene: TRBJ2-6
CDR3 length: 15
clone size: -
V gene: TRBV7-9
D gene: -
CDR3 DNA: TGTGCCACCGTACAGGGTCACTCTGGGGCCAACGTCCTGACTTTC
CDR3 protein: CATVQGHSGANVLTF

J gene: TRBJ2-1
CDR3 length: 15
clone size: -
V gene: TRBV3-1/TRBV3-2
D gene: TRBD2
CDR3 DNA: TGTGCCAGCAGCCAAGGAGGAAGCGGGGGAGGAGAGCAGTTCTTC
CDR3 protein: CASSQGGSGGGEQFF

J gene: TRBJ2-5
CDR3 length: 19
clone size: -
V gene: TRBV7-9
D gene: TRBD2
CDR3 DNA: TGTGCCAGCAGCCTACAGCCGGGACTAGCGGGACATATAAAAGAGACCCAGTACTTC
CDR3 protein: CASSLQPGLAGHIKETQYF

J gene: TRBJ2-6
CDR3 length: 15
clone size: -
V gene: TRBV5-1
D gene: -
CDR3 DNA: TGCGCCAGCAGCTTGTCAGGGTTTGGGGCCAACGTCCTGACTTTC
CDR3 protein: CASSLSGFGANVLTF

J gene: TRBJ1-4
CDR3 length: 16
clone size: -
V gene: TRBV9
D gene: -
CDR3 DNA: TGTGCCAGCAGCGTAGAGGGGGAAGCAACTAATGAAAAACTGTTTTTT
CDR3 protein: CASSVEGEATNEKLFF

J gene: TRBJ1-2
CDR3 length: 15
clone size: -
V gene: TRBV5-1
D gene: TRBD1
CDR3 DNA: TGCGCCAGCAGCGTCGGACAGGGGGCTCAGAATGGCTACACCTTC
CDR3 protein: CASSVGQGAQNGYTF

J gene: TRBJ2-7
CDR3 length: 13
clone size: -
V gene: TRBV12-3/TRBV12-4
D gene: -
CDR3 DNA: TGTGCCAGCAGTATCCGGGACACCTACGAGCAGTACTTC
CDR3 protein: CASSIRDTYEQYF

J gene: TRBJ2-1
CDR3 length: 17
clone size: -
V gene: TRBV24-1
D gene: TRBD2
CDR3 DNA: TGTGCCACCAGTGATTCAGGGACTAGCGGCTCCTACAATGAGCAGTTCTTC
CDR3 protein: CATSDSGTSGSYNEQFF

J gene: TRBJ2-7
CDR3 length: 13
clone size: -
V gene: TRBV27
D gene: -
CDR3 DNA: TGTGCCAGCAGTTGGGGCACCTCCTACGAGCAGTACTTC
CDR3 protein: CASSWGTSYEQYF

J gene: TRBJ2-1
CDR3 length: 16
clone size: -
V gene: TRBV7-2
D gene: -
CDR3 DNA: TGTGCCAGCAGCTTAGATGCCGGACTGGAGTACAATGAGCAGTTCTTC
CDR3 protein: CASSLDAGLEYNEQFF

J gene: TRBJ2-7
CDR3 length: 13
clone size: -
V gene: TRBV18
D gene: TRBD1
CDR3 DNA: TGTGCCAGCTCAACTGGGACAGCCTACGAGCAGTACTTC
CDR3 protein: CASSTGTAYEQYF

J gene: TRBJ1-5
CDR3 length: 16
clone size: once
V gene: TRBV5-6
D gene: TRBD1
CDR3 DNA: TGTGCCAGCAGCTTGGGGACAGGCTATAGCAATCAGCCCCAGCATTTT
CDR3 protein: CASSLGTGYSNQPQHF

J gene: TRBJ2-3
CDR3 length: 15
clone size: once
V gene: TRBV7-8
D gene: TRBD2
CDR3 DNA: TGTGCCAGCAGCCGAGGGACTAGCGGCACAGATACGCAGTATTTT
CDR3 protein: CASSRGTSGTDTQYF

J gene: TRBJ2-7
CDR3 length: 11
clone size: -
V gene: TRBV21-1
D gene: -
CDR3 DNA: TGTGCCAGCAGCAAAGCAAGGAGACAGGGATTC
CDR3 protein: CASSKARRQGF

J gene: TRBJ2-3
CDR3 length: 15
clone size: -
V gene: TRBV4-3
D gene: -
CDR3 DNA: TGCGCCAGCAGCCTAGGAAGCGGGAGCACAGATACGCAGTATTTT
CDR3 protein: CASSLGSGSTDTQYF

J gene: TRBJ2-2
CDR3 length: 15
clone size: once
V gene: TRBV13
D gene: TRBD1
CDR3 DNA: TGTGCCAGCAGCCGGAGAACAGGGGACACCGGGGAGCTGTTTTTT
CDR3 protein: CASSRRTGDTGELFF

J gene: TRBJ1-2
CDR3 length: 14
clone size: -
V gene: TRBV21-1
D gene: -
CDR3 DNA: TGTGCCAGCAGCAAAAGGGGGCTGTACTATGGCTACACCTTC
CDR3 protein: CASSKRGLYYGYTF

J gene: TRBJ1-3
CDR3 length: 15
clone size: -
V gene: TRBV19
D gene: TRBD1
CDR3 DNA: TGTGCCAGTAGTGACAGGGGACAATTGAGAAACACCATATATTTT
CDR3 protein: CASSDRGQLRNTIYF

J gene: TRBJ2-1
CDR3 length: 16
clone size: -
V gene: TRBV30
D gene: -
CDR3 DNA: TGTGCCTGGGGGGGGCGGCTAGCGGAATCATACAATGAGCAGTTCTTC
CDR3 protein: CAWGGRLAESYNEQFF

J gene: TRBJ1-2
CDR3 length: 15
clone size: -
V gene: TRBV5-1
D gene: -
CDR3 DNA: TGCGCCAGCAGCTTGGTGGGGTCGGGAGGGAATGGCTACACCTTC
CDR3 protein: CASSLVGSGGNGYTF

J gene: TRBJ2-7
CDR3 length: 15
clone size: -
V gene: TRBV19
D gene: -
CDR3 DNA: TGTGCCAGTAGTATTAGTTCCGGTAACTACTACGAGCAGTACTTC
CDR3 protein: CASSISSGNYYEQYF

J gene: TRBJ2-3
CDR3 length: 14
clone size: -
V gene: TRBV2
D gene: -
CDR3 DNA: TGTGCCAGCAGTGATAGGACAGCTCAATATACGCAGTATTTT
CDR3 protein: CASSDRTAQYTQYF

J gene: TRBJ2-7
CDR3 length: 16
clone size: -
V gene: TRBV7-2
D gene: TRBD1
CDR3 DNA: TGTGCCAGCAGCCTGCCGGGACAGGGAAGCTCCTACGAGCAGTACTTC
CDR3 protein: CASSLPGQGSSYEQYF

J gene: TRBJ2-7
CDR3 length: 16
clone size: -
V gene: TRBV27
D gene: -
CDR3 DNA: TGTGCCAGCAGAGTTCTGGATCGGACACACTCCTACGAGCAGTACTTC
CDR3 protein: CASRVLDRTHSYEQYF

J gene: TRBJ1-2
CDR3 length: 14
clone size: -
V gene: TRBV5-1
D gene: -
CDR3 DNA: TGCGCCAGCACCTCCACAGGGAACAACTATGGCTACACCTTC
CDR3 protein: CASTSTGNNYGYTF

J gene: TRBJ1-1
CDR3 length: 13
clone size: -
V gene: TRBV27
D gene: -
CDR3 DNA: TGTGCCAGCAGTGAGACAGGCTACACTGAAGCTTTCTTT
CDR3 protein: CASSETGYTEAFF

J gene: TRBJ1-4
CDR3 length: 12
clone size: -
V gene: TRBV29-1
D gene: -
CDR3 DNA: TGCAGCGCATCCAGACTAGGTGAAAAACTGTTTTTT
CDR3 protein: CSASRLGEKLFF

J gene: TRBJ2-2
CDR3 length: 15
clone size: -
V gene: TRBV5-6
D gene: TRBD2
CDR3 DNA: TGTGCCAGCAGCTTAGGACTAGCGAACACCGGGGAGCTGTTTTTT
CDR3 protein: CASSLGLANTGELFF

J gene: TRBJ1-6
CDR3 length: 13
clone size: -
V gene: TRBV5-1
D gene: -
CDR3 DNA: TGCGCCAGCAGCCTAGGATCGGGGGAACCCCTCCACTTT
CDR3 protein: CASSLGSGEPLHF

J gene: TRBJ1-5
CDR3 length: 12
clone size: few
V gene: TRBV28
D gene: -
CDR3 DNA: TGTGCCAGCAGGGGGGGGAATCAGCCCCAGCATTTT
CDR3 protein: CASRGGNQPQHF